The 24 T cell receptor beta chains below all came from one sample that was sequenced in a study of T cell repertoires in cytomegalovirus infection. These receptors are not linked to any known antigen. TCRdb re-called the reads through MiXCR, storing one row per CDR3 protein. Of about 830,000 distinct CDR3 sequences listed, over 25% were seen once; the top ten hold roughly 12%. The sequencing here drew on cultured CD8+ T cells from PBMCs, taken from culture after CMV antigen stimulation. These receptor sequences come from a human donor in good health (CMV status not recorded). Some clones in this sample may be carry-over from other donors' samples.

This clonotype was counted many times. J is TRBJ2-1 and V is TRBV7-8; D is unresolved. Germline-derived CDR1 and CDR2 are SGHVS and FQNEAQ. CDR3 size: 12 residues. V lost 1 base, J lost 9 bases, and 7 bases lay in between. CDR3 sequence (DNA): TGTGCCAGCAGCTTAGTGGTACTTGAGCAGTTCTTC. Protein sequence: CASSLVVLEQFF.

The chain is built from TRBV7-6 and TRBJ1-4; TRBD1 might be the D (5 bases). CDR1 and CDR2 (germline): SGHVS, FNYEAQ. The CDR3 is 14 residues long. The V gene lost 7 bases and the J gene lost 4 bases, with 13 bases spanning the gap. In nucleotides, the CDR3 is TGTGCCAGCAACTCGGACACAGATAATGAAAAACTGTTTTTT. Encoded protein: CASNSDTDNEKLFF.

V usage is TRBV27 and J usage is TRBJ1-2, with a possible D match to TRBD1 (5 bases). This CDR3 is built from 14 residues. Trimming removed 2 bases from V and 1 base from J, with 8 bases in between. Germline CDR1 reads MNHEY; CDR2 reads SMNVEV (reference sequence). Here the CDR3 DNA reads TGTGCCAGCAGTTTAACAGGTCATAACTATGGCTACACCTTC. This codes for CASSLTGHNYGYTF.

Concerning this clonotype: Germline is not matched at one junction end, which may reflect a read error. The J gene is TRBJ2-5, the V gene TRBV7-9; tentatively, D is TRBD2 (6 bases). The CDR3 loop spans 17 amino acids. Germline CDR1 is SEHNR and CDR2 is FQNEAQ (reference sequence). CDR3 loop: CANSPPTTSGYQETQYF. DNA of the CDR3: TGTGCCAACAGCCCCCCCACGACCAGCGGGTACCAAGAGACCCAGTACTTC. The full variable domain, its missing parts supplied by reference TRBV7-9 and TRBJ2-5, is DTGVSQNPRHKITKRGQNVTFRCDPISEHNRLYWYRQTLGQGPEFLTYFQNEAQLEKSRLLSDRFSAERPKGSFSTLEIQRTEQGDSAMYLCANSPPTTSGYQETQYFGPGTRLLVL.

Many counts were recorded for this clonotype. This chain connects TRBV7-2 to TRBJ2-5; tentatively, D is TRBD1 (6 bases). The CDR3 loop spans 14 amino acids. Germline V gene data show CDR1 as SGHTA and CDR2 as FQGNSA. The germline V and J ends were trimmed by 4 bases and 2 bases, with 11 bases remaining between them. CDR3 region: CASSSRGQQETQYF. DNA of the CDR3: TGTGCCAGCAGCTCTAGGGGACAACAAGAGACCCAGTACTTC.

The chain combines TRBV6-2 or TRBV6-3 with TRBJ2-1, with 10 bases lining up with TRBD1. CDR3 size: 18 residues. V was clipped by 2 bases and J by 1 base; unmatched bases: 8. Germline V gene lookup returns CDR1 MNHEY and CDR2 SVGEGT. The DNA of the CDR3 is TGTGCCAGCAGTTACCCCCTGACAGGGGGCCCTTCCTACAATGAGCAGTTCTTC. Translated: CASSYPLTGGPSYNEQFF.

This clonotype has ten or more counts. V and J are TRBV7-2 and TRBJ2-3, with 10 bases identical to TRBD2. The V and J ends lost 2 bases and 1 base, in that order; junction bases with no gene match: 3. The CDR3 has 16 residues. CDR1 is SGHTA and CDR2 is FQGNSA in the germline V gene. As DNA, the CDR3 is TGTGCCAGCAGCTTACCAACTAGCGGGGGCACAGATACGCAGTATTTT. Protein sequence: CASSLPTSGGTDTQYF. The full variable domain, with the rest looked up from reference TRBV7-2 and TRBJ2-3, is GAGVSQSPSNKVTEKGKDVELRCDPISGHTALYWYRQSLGQGLEFLIYFQGNSAPDKSGLPSDRFSAERTGGSVSTLTIQRTQQEDSAVYLCASSLPTSGGTDTQYFGPGTRLTVL.

The chain couples TRBV27 to TRBJ2-3; TRBD2 matches at 12 bases. V shed 4 bases, J shed 1 base, and the junction held 6 bases outside the gene matches. The germline V gene has CDR1 MNHEY and CDR2 SMNVEV (reference sequence). This CDR3 has 17 residues. CDR3 residues: CASSSGLAGLGTDTQYF. CDR3 in DNA: TGTGCCAGCAGTTCCGGACTAGCGGGGCTGGGCACAGATACGCAGTATTTT.

The rearrangement links TRBV20-1 to TRBJ2-7, with D tentatively TRBD1 or TRBD2 (5 bases each). Germline V gene data show CDR1 as DFQATT and CDR2 as SNEGSKA (reference sequence). This CDR3 spans 17 amino acids. Trimming cost V 1 base and J 6 bases, with 25 bases left between them. CDR3: CSARVMLFGAEWPEQYF. The CDR3 DNA reads as TGCAGTGCTAGAGTTATGCTGTTCGGGGCAGAATGGCCCGAGCAGTACTTC.

This clonotype was observed a few times. V usage is TRBV12-3 or TRBV12-4 and J usage is TRBJ2-1; 8 nucleotides line up with TRBD1. This CDR3 region has 15 residues. The V segment lost 8 bases and the J segment 4 bases; nucleotides outside the gene matches: 10. The CDR3 loop is CASEDSTGGYNEQFF. Written as DNA, the CDR3 is TGTGCCAGCGAGGATTCTACAGGGGGATACAATGAGCAGTTCTTC.

The chain combines TRBV15 with TRBJ1-6; 7 positions agree with TRBD1. V dropped 7 bases and J dropped 3; count of bases not matched to a gene: 0. This CDR3 has 13 residues. Germline V gene data show CDR1 as LNHNV and CDR2 as YYDKDF (reference sequence). CDR3 region: CATTGGYNSPLHF. CDR3 nucleotides: TGTGCCACCACAGGGGGCTATAATTCACCCCTCCACTTT.

This clonotype was picked up a small number of times. The genes are TRBV7-2 and TRBJ2-1; 9 bases line up with TRBD1. The junction had 7 bases not matched to a gene; V was cut back by 5 bases and J by 2 bases. CDR1 and CDR2 from the germline V gene are SGHTA and FQGNSA. The CDR3 contains 16 residues. As DNA, the CDR3 is TGTGCCAGCAGCCCTCACCGGGACAGGGCCTACAATGAGCAGTTCTTC. It specifies CASSPHRDRAYNEQFF.

This chain uses TRBV29-1 with TRBJ1-2; the match to TRBD1 covers 7 bases. The CDR3 sequence is 15 residues long. The V and J ends lost 1 base and 2 bases, in that order; junction bases with no gene match: 7. The V gene's germline CDR1 is SQVTM and CDR2 ANQGSEA. The DNA of the CDR3 is TGCAGCGTTGAAGGGACAGGAGAAAACAACTATGGCTACACCTTC. Protein: CSVEGTGENNYGYTF.

The chain recombines TRBV19 with TRBJ1-3; D unresolved. V dropped 5 bases and J dropped 2 bases, with 10 bases sitting between them. Per the germline V gene, CDR1 is LNHDA and CDR2 is SQIVND (reference sequence). The CDR3 covers 14 residues. The CDR3 here is CASSDDTAGNTIYF. The CDR3 nucleotides are TGTGCCAGTAGTGACGACACGGCTGGAAACACCATATATTTT.

Note on this clonotype: A read error may explain this, as a much larger clone is one base away. This chain joins TRBV7-2 and TRBJ2-2, with D tentatively TRBD1 or TRBD2 (5 bases each). This CDR3 region has 18 residues. CDR1 and CDR2 (germline): SGHTA, FQGNSA. The CDR3 reads CANSLRPFTGPNTGELFF. DNA for the CDR3: TGTGCCAACAGCTTGCGACCCTTTACGGGGCCAAACACCGGGGAGCTGTTTTTT.

A note on this clonotype: Just one base apart from a much larger clone, this may be a read error. V gene TRBV13 combines with J gene TRBJ2-5; weak D call: TRBD2 (6 bases). This CDR3 is built from 14 residues. Germline assignment: CDR1 PRHDT and CDR2 FYEKMQ (reference sequence). V lost 3 bases, J lost 0 bases, and 8 bases lay in between. CDR3 in DNA: TGTGCCAGCAGCTTCGGGGGTTACCAAGAGACCCAGTACTTC. It encodes CASSFGGYQETQYF.

This clonotype was detected a few times. The V gene is TRBV6-1, the J gene TRBJ2-1; 10 positions match TRBD2. The CDR3 is 16 amino acids. The V and J ends lost 6 bases and 2 bases, in that order; junction bases with no gene match: 7. The germline V gene encodes CDR1 MNHNS and CDR2 SASEGT. CDR3 in DNA: TGTGCCAGCAGACTTAGCGGGGGGAATCCCTACAATGAGCAGTTCTTC. It codes for CASRLSGGNPYNEQFF.

This clonotype is medium-sized within its sample. CDR3 loop: CATSTPGPGGAYEQYF. The CDR3 DNA is TGTGCCACCAGCACCCCAGGACCCGGCGGGGCCTACGAGCAGTACTTC. This rearrangement joins TRBV15 to TRBJ2-7; weak D call: TRBD2 (6 bases). Trimming took 4 bases from V and 2 from J, leaving 18 bases between them. Germline V lookup: CDR1 LNHNV, CDR2 YYDKDF (reference sequence). CDR3 length: 16 residues. Together with reference TRBV15 and TRBJ2-7, the CDR3 gives the full variable domain: DAMVIQNPRYQVTQFGKPVTLSCSQTLNHNVMYWYQQKSSQAPKLLFHYYDKDFNNEADTPDNFQSRRPNTSFCFLDIRSPGLGDTAMYLCATSTPGPGGAYEQYFGPGTRLTVT.

This clonotype showed up just a few times. The rearrangement links TRBV12-3 or TRBV12-4 to TRBJ1-5; 9 nucleotides agree with TRBD1. V lost 5 bases and J lost 7; bases outside the gene matches: 6. The CDR3 runs 14 residues. The CDR3: CASSPQGAGQPQHF. The CDR3 DNA reads as TGTGCCAGCAGTCCACAGGGGGCAGGACAGCCCCAGCATTTT.

This clonotype was detected only a few times. The chain carries TRBV7-8 and TRBJ2-1, with 7 bases lining up with TRBD2. CDR3 length equals 16 residues. The junction had 18 bases not matched to a gene; V was cut back by 9 bases and J by 7 bases. Per germline, CDR1 SGHVS and CDR2 FQNEAQ. The chain's CDR3 is CASSPRTSGERNEQFF. The CDR3 coding sequence is TGTGCCAGTTCGCCACGAACCAGCGGGGAGAGAAATGAGCAGTTCTTC.

The V call is TRBV7-9, the J call TRBJ2-2; TRBD1 might be the D (5 bases). CDR1 SEHNR and CDR2 FQNEAQ come from the germline V gene (reference sequence). V was clipped by 11 bases and J by 4 bases, with 17 bases between them. The CDR3 runs 14 residues. DNA of the CDR3: TGTGCCTTAACCGACAGAGAAGGCACCGGGGAGCTGTTTTTT. Amino acid sequence: CALTDREGTGELFF. Full variable domain (remainder filled in from reference TRBV7-9 and TRBJ2-2): DTGVSQNPRHKITKRGQNVTFRCDPISEHNRLYWYRQTLGQGPEFLTYFQNEAQLEKSRLLSDRFSAERPKGSFSTLEIQRTEQGDSAMYLCALTDREGTGELFFGEGSRLTVL.

The V call is TRBV6-6, the J call TRBJ2-1; D possibly corresponds to TRBD1 (5 bases). This CDR3 spans 16 amino acids. CDR1 and CDR2 from the germline V gene are MNHNY and SVGAGI (reference sequence). Trimming took 6 bases from V and 5 from J, leaving 20 bases between them. DNA for the CDR3: TGTGCCAGCAGCCCGACAGTTTTATCGACAAACAATGAGCAGTTCTTC. This gives the protein CASSPTVLSTNNEQFF.

The chain uses TRBV20-1 and TRBJ2-2, with TRBD1 matching over 7 bases. There are 14 residues in the CDR3. Germline V gives CDR1 DFQATT, CDR2 SNEGSKA (reference sequence). J gave up 3 bases and V 2 bases, and 3 bases lay outside the gene matches. Here the CDR3 reads CSARQGEHTGELFF. CDR3 sequence (DNA): TGCAGTGCTAGACAGGGGGAACACACCGGGGAGCTGTTTTTT.

This chain uses TRBV12-3 or TRBV12-4 with TRBJ1-5, with 7 bases aligning to TRBD1. J lost 5 bases, V lost 5 bases, and 9 bases had no gene match. CDR3 length: 15 residues. CDR3 in DNA: TGTGCCAGCAGTGACCGACAGGGTAGGGATCAGCCCCAGCATTTT. Its translation is CASSDRQGRDQPQHF.